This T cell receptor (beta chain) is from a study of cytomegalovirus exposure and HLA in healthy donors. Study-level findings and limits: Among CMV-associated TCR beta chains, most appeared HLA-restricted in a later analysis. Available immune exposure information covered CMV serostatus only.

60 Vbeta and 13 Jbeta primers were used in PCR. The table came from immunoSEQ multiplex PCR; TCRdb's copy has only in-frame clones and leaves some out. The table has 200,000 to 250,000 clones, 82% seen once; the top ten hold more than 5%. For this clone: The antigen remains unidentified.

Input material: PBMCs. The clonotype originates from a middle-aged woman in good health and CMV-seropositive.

This chain's CDR3 is CASKTGMNTEAFF. The CDR3 region has the DNA TGTGCCAGCAAGACAGGTATGAACACTGAAGCTTTCTTT. The chain combines TRBV28 with TRBJ1-1; weak D call: TRBD1 (6 bases). The ends were cut back, 7 bases at V and 0 bases at J, with 9 bases in the middle. The CDR3 has 13 amino acids. Germline loops: CDR1 MDHEN, CDR2 SYDVKM.